This TCR beta chain was profiled in a study of post-analysis software for immune sequencing data. Study-wide points: Included in a set of 5 or 6 TRBV segments more frequent in patients than controls were TRBV5-6, TRBV5-1 and TRBV20-1.

As to this clonotype: Its specificity is not known.

Between the trimmed V and J ends, which lost 2 bases and 0 bases, there was a span of 9 bases. The CDR3 is 14 residues long. Looked up from germline, CDR1 is SGHRS and CDR2 is YFSETQ. Presence of unique molecular identifiers characterized the TCR beta cDNA libraries. TCRdb re-called the PCR reads with MiXCR, one entry per CDR3 protein. The sample yields under 900,000 distinct CDR3 sequences, approximately 50% seen once. Sequencing was done on a sample of blood. The chain joins TRBV5-1 to TRBJ2-7; the D is unclear. The TCR originated in a girl aged 5-17 years with multiple sclerosis. DNA for the CDR3: TGCGCCAGCAGCTTCTCTCGGAACTCCTACGAGCAGTACTTC. Residues: CASSFSRNSYEQYF.